This TCR beta chain comes out of a study of OX40 agonist ivuxolimab in advanced cancers. Across the study: Dose-escalation subjects each had hepatocellular carcinoma, melanoma, renal cell or head and neck cancer. Study findings and constraints: The average count of expanded clones was higher among CD8+ T cells than among CD4+.

J gave up 0 bases and V 4 bases, and 6 bases lay outside the gene matches. Germline V gives CDR1 SQVTM, CDR2 ANQGSEA. The CDR3 contains 15 residues. Clones were sequenced by immunoSEQ multiplex PCR, and TCRdb holds only the in-frame ones, with some missing. The data show about 50,000 clones, less than 90% seen once. Collection of blood occurred at baseline, at cycle 4 day 1, and at cycle 7 day 1. Turning to this clone: Its antigen is as yet unknown.

This receptor was taken from an adult with an advanced solid tumor such as melanoma, head and neck, liver or kidney cancer. This chain connects TRBV29-1 to TRBJ1-3; TRBD1 aligns across 7 bases. This material consisted of CD4+ or CD8+ T cells sorted from blood, taken in a trial of the OX40 agonist ivuxolimab. The CDR3 is CSVGTGTASGNTIYF. The CDR3 nucleotides read TGCAGCGTTGGGACCGGGACAGCCTCTGGAAACACCATATATTTT.